These 9 T cell receptor beta chains came from one sample sequenced in a study of cytomegalovirus exposure and HLA in healthy donors (dated by TCRdb to about 2017). Libraries were prepared through the immunoSEQ multiplex PCR assay. This immuneACCESS table, as held by TCRdb, lists in-frame sequences with V and J called but not all clones. Of the missing ones, under half trace to an unresolved V gene in checked studies; the others have no known cause. The sample profile shows around 300,000 clones; more than 75% of them were found once. The top ten constitute approximately 0.88% of the sample. Sequencing was carried out using PBMCs. The receptors here all came from a woman aged 18-29 years in good health and CMV-seronegative.

The chain uses TRBV7-2 and TRBJ2-1; possible D gene TRBD2, 5 bases. V lost 3 bases to trimming and J lost 9 bases, with 12 bases between them. Germline CDR1 and CDR2: SGHTA and FQGNSA. CDR3 length: 13 residues. The CDR3 DNA reads as TGTGCCAGCAGCTTGGCACTAGTGGTTGAGCAGTTCTTC. Translating gives CASSLALVVEQFF.

The gene calls are TRBV5-1 and TRBJ2-5; TRBD2 aligns across 13 bases. This CDR3 comprises 16 residues. The germline CDR1 and CDR2 sequences are SGHRS and YFSETQ. Losses at the gene ends were 0 bases for V and 4 bases for J; bases not matched to a gene: 3. CDR3: CASSLGGLAGVETQYF. For the CDR3, the DNA is TGCGCCAGCAGCTTGGGAGGACTAGCGGGGGTAGAGACCCAGTACTTC.

The chain links TRBV27 to TRBJ1-2; 11 bases align to TRBD1. Germline V gene lookup returns CDR1 MNHEY and CDR2 SMNVEV (reference sequence). This CDR3 spans 15 amino acids. V dropped 10 bases and J dropped 5; count of bases not matched to a gene: 12. The DNA for the CDR3 is TGTGCCACCGGGACAGGGGGATCGACGAAATATGGCTACACCTTC. Its translation: CATGTGGSTKYGYTF.

The rearrangement links TRBV5-6 to TRBJ1-2; a possible D gene is TRBD1 (5 bases). V lost 6 bases, J lost 8 bases, and 17 bases lay in between. The germline V gene has CDR1 SGHDT and CDR2 YYEEEE. The CDR3 has 13 amino acids. The CDR3, as DNA: TGTGCCAGCATGATGCGGGGCCGGAGCGGCTACACCTTC. Translating it yields CASMMRGRSGYTF.

V is TRBV28 and J is TRBJ1-5; D is perhaps TRBD1 (6 bases). Germline values: CDR1 MDHEN, CDR2 SYDVKM. There are 14 residues in the CDR3. Trimming cost V 6 bases and J 2 bases, with 11 bases left between them. The CDR3 bases are TGTGCCAGCAGAGGGTGGGGGCGCAATCAGCCCCAGCATTTT. Translation gives CASRGWGRNQPQHF.

V and J are TRBV4-1 and TRBJ1-5; D not certain. This CDR3 has 16 residues. Trimming removed 1 base from V and 1 base from J, with 11 bases in between. In germline, CDR1 is MGHRA, CDR2 YSYEKL. CDR3 sequence: CASSQGWRESNQPQHF. The CDR3 DNA reads as TGCGCCAGCAGCCAAGGGTGGCGGGAGAGCAATCAGCCCCAGCATTTT.

The chain joins TRBV28 to TRBJ2-3; 8 bases are a match to TRBD1. Germline trimming cut 6 bases from V and 14 bases from J; bases unmatched to any gene: 10. Germline V gives CDR1 MDHEN, CDR2 SYDVKM. The CDR3 is 12 residues long. The CDR3 here is CASRVDRDSTYF. The CDR3 region has the DNA TGTGCCAGCAGGGTGGACAGGGACTCTACGTATTTT.

The chain couples TRBV2 to TRBJ1-2; 8 positions agree with TRBD1. V lost 1 base and J lost 4; bases outside the gene matches: 5. Germline V CDR1 and CDR2: SNHLY, FYNNEI. The CDR3 loop spans 15 amino acids. The CDR3 is CASSEGVTGGYGYTF. The CDR3 DNA follows: TGTGCCAGCAGTGAAGGGGTTACAGGGGGCTATGGCTACACCTTC.

The V call is TRBV5-1, the J call TRBJ2-1; the D is unclear. The CDR3 contains 15 residues. The V end lost 0 bases, the J end lost 6 bases, and 13 bases lay between the germline ends. Germline lookup yields CDR1 SGHRS and CDR2 YFSETQ. CDR3 region: CASSLDHSTLNEQFF. CDR3 nucleotides: TGCGCCAGCAGCTTGGATCATAGTACTCTCAATGAGCAGTTCTTC. The full variable domain, in which reference TRBV5-1 and TRBJ2-1 provide the parts outside the CDR3, is KAGVTQTPRYLIKTRGQQVTLSCSPISGHRSVSWYQQTPGQGLQFLFEYFSETQRNKGNFPGRFSGRQFSNSRSEMNVSTLELGDSALYLCASSLDHSTLNEQFFGPGTRLTVL.